The entry that follows covers one T cell receptor (beta chain) sequence. As processed by the authors: Amplification from reference gene primers served as the basis for estimated nucleated cell counts. Produced via immunoSEQ multiplex PCR; TCRdb's table is partial and in-frame only. That table supplies the V and J calls and clone size; D and trimming were determined from the DNA. This table holds some 150,000 clones, 81% found once. This sample was included in a study of blood T cell repertoires in COVID-19. Study-wide background: There were acute and convalescent COVID-19 samples, and they came from the United States, Italy and Spain. Sources were T cells, B-cell-depleted T cells, or PBMCs; the material itself was cDNA or gDNA.

Germline CDR1 reads MGHDK; CDR2 reads SYGVNS. The germline V and J ends were trimmed by 2 bases and 8 bases, with 15 bases remaining between them. The length of the CDR3 is 14 residues. Material: peripheral blood. The J gene is TRBJ1-2, the V gene TRBV25-1; D is unresolved. The source of this sequence is a woman aged 55-70 years with active or convalescent COVID-19. The CDR3 loop is CASSEPGNTDGYTF. The CDR3 coding sequence is TGTGCCAGCAGTGAACCAGGTAATACAGACGGCTACACCTTC.